These 17 T cell receptor beta chains were all obtained from the same sample, sequenced in a study of cytomegalovirus exposure and HLA in healthy donors. 60 Vbeta and 13 Jbeta primers were used in PCR. The repertoire was sequenced with immunoSEQ multiplex PCR; TCRdb's copy has only in-frame clones and lacks some. This table has some 200,000 clones, 75% to 85% appearing once. The specimen sequenced was PBMCs. The receptor source for this set is a woman in her fifties or sixties in good health and CMV-seropositive.

The table lists this clone with a count of one. Different DNA sequences within this sample yield the same CDR3. This chain links TRBV6-5 with TRBJ2-1; maybe TRBD1 (6 bases). Germline lookup yields CDR1 MNHEY and CDR2 SVGAGI. V lost 6 bases and J 7 bases, leaving 7 bases between the germline ends. The CDR3 length is 11 residues. The CDR3 region is CASSRGNEQFF. The CDR3, as DNA: TGTGCCAGCAGCAGGGGAAATGAGCAGTTCTTC.

The V gene is TRBV5-1, the J gene TRBJ1-4; the D gene is possibly TRBD1 (5 bases). This CDR3 spans 16 amino acids. The germline V gene has CDR1 SGHRS and CDR2 YFSETQ. V shed 0 bases and J shed 4 bases, with 13 bases lying between them. The CDR3 region is CASSLGQGSGNEKLFF. The DNA for the CDR3 is TGCGCCAGCAGCTTGGGTCAGGGATCGGGTAATGAAAAACTGTTTTTT. Filled out from reference TRBV5-1 and TRBJ1-4, the complete variable domain reads KAGVTQTPRYLIKTRGQQVTLSCSPISGHRSVSWYQQTPGQGLQFLFEYFSETQRNKGNFPGRFSGRQFSNSRSEMNVSTLELGDSALYLCASSLGQGSGNEKLFFGSGTQLSVL.

About this clone itself: The junction shows a germline mismatch at one end, possibly a read error. The rearrangement uses TRBV7-9 and TRBJ2-7; TRBD2 is a possible D gene (5 bases). CDR1 is SEHNR, CDR2 FQNEAQ, per germline (reference sequence). There are 12 residues in the CDR3. CDR3 protein: CSSSFGVYEQYF. The DNA for the CDR3 is TGTTCCAGCAGCTTCGGGGTATACGAGCAGTACTTC.

This clone has just one count. The chain couples TRBV28 to TRBJ1-5; D is perhaps TRBD1 (6 bases). The V gene lost 8 bases and the J gene lost 2 bases, with 22 bases spanning the gap. The germline V gene encodes CDR1 MDHEN and CDR2 SYDVKM. This CDR3 is built from 17 residues. The CDR3 DNA is TGTGCCAGCGGGTTCACAGGGAATTGGAGAGGCAATCAGCCCCAGCATTTT. Amino acid sequence: CASGFTGNWRGNQPQHF.

This clone was seen only a few times. The gene calls are TRBV2 and TRBJ2-1; no clear D gene. The V and J ends lost 2 bases and 9 bases respectively, with 11 bases between them. There are 13 residues in the CDR3. Germline CDR1 and CDR2: SNHLY and FYNNEI. The CDR3 is CASSESRSGEQFF. DNA of the CDR3: TGTGCCAGCAGTGAAAGTAGATCGGGTGAGCAGTTCTTC.

The chain couples TRBV27 to TRBJ2-3; D unresolved. The CDR3 covers 15 residues. Trimming shortened V by 2 bases and J by 1 base, and 10 bases separated the two germline ends. Germline CDR1 and CDR2: MNHEY and SMNVEV (reference sequence). Here the CDR3 reads CASSLLVGRTDTQYF. The CDR3 DNA reads TGTGCCAGCAGTTTACTTGTGGGCCGCACAGATACGCAGTATTTT.

V and J are TRBV5-1 and TRBJ1-4, with D possibly matching TRBD1 (6 bases). V was clipped by 4 bases and J by 4 bases, with 11 bases between them. CDR1 is SGHRS, CDR2 YFSETQ, per germline. The CDR3 is made up of 14 amino acids. CDR3 coding DNA: TGCGCCAGCAGCCGGGACACTAGTAATGAAAAACTGTTTTTT. Residues: CASSRDTSNEKLFF.

This chain joins TRBV10-2 and TRBJ1-1, with TRBD1 identical over 8 bases. Looked up from germline, CDR1 is WSHSY and CDR2 is SAAADI. CDR3 length equals 13 residues. J gave up 4 bases and V 5 bases, and 3 bases lay outside the gene matches. CDR3 sequence reads: CASSIDRGTEAFF. As DNA, the CDR3 is TGCGCCAGCAGTATAGACAGGGGCACTGAAGCTTTCTTT.

The chain employs TRBV10-1 and TRBJ1-2, with D possibly being TRBD1 (6 bases). This CDR3 spans 15 amino acids. Trimming left V 3 bases short and J 4 bases short, with 15 bases between. Germline CDR1 reads WNHNN; CDR2 reads SYGVQD (reference sequence). The CDR3 bases are TGCGCCAGCAGTGAAACAGGGCGGGTTCTCTATGGCTACACCTTC. Translated: CASSETGRVLYGYTF.

Concerning this clone itself: The same CDR3 is also encoded by other DNA sequences in this sample. The chain is built from TRBV29-1 and TRBJ2-5, with D perhaps matching TRBD2 (5 bases). The V end lost 4 bases, the J end lost 4 bases, and 7 bases lay between the germline ends. Germline CDR1 is SQVTM and CDR2 is ANQGSEA. The CDR3 contains 11 residues. The CDR3 spells CSVAGGETQYF. The CDR3 DNA sequence: TGCAGCGTTGCCGGAGGAGAGACCCAGTACTTC. Filled out from reference TRBV29-1 and TRBJ2-5, the complete variable domain reads SAVISQKPSRDICQRGTSLTIQCQVDSQVTMMFWYRQQPGQSLTLIATANQGSEATYESGFVIDKFPISRPNLTFSTLTVSNMSPEDSSIYLCSVAGGETQYFGPGTRLLVL.

The chain employs TRBV18 and TRBJ1-2, with 7 bases that match TRBD1. The CDR3 contains 13 residues. Trimming at V came to 6 bases and at J to 3 bases, leaving 4 bases not matched to a gene. Per the germline V gene, CDR1 is KGHSH and CDR2 is LQKENI. CDR3 in amino acids: CASSRGTDYGYTF. CDR3 DNA sequence: TGTGCCAGCTCTCGTGGGACAGACTATGGCTACACCTTC.

The V gene is TRBV25-1, the J gene TRBJ2-7; tentatively, D is TRBD1 (5 bases). The CDR3 runs to 11 residues. Germline V gene data show CDR1 as MGHDK and CDR2 as SYGVNS. V gave up 7 bases and J gave up 4 bases, with 8 bases separating them. The CDR3 region has the DNA TGTGCCAGCACGACAGAGTACGAGCAGTACTTC. Residues: CASTTEYEQYF.

The chain joins TRBV28 to TRBJ2-1; D possibly corresponds to TRBD2 (5 bases). There are 14 residues in the CDR3. Germline lookup yields CDR1 MDHEN and CDR2 SYDVKM. V was trimmed by 5 bases and J by 7 bases, leaving 15 bases between them. CDR3 in amino acids: CASSPTGFRNEQFF. The CDR3 DNA sequence: TGTGCCAGCAGTCCTACGGGGTTTAGGAATGAGCAGTTCTTC.

In its sample, this clone was seen a few times. The chain recombines TRBV2 with TRBJ2-3, with 7 bases aligning to TRBD1. The CDR3 runs to 13 residues. CDR1 and CDR2 from the germline V gene are SNHLY and FYNNEI. The V segment lost 4 bases and the J segment 7 bases; nucleotides outside the gene matches: 5. The CDR3 loop is CASSGGGGHTQYF. CDR3 in DNA: TGTGCCAGCAGTGGAGGGGGCGGCCATACGCAGTATTTT.

The chain uses TRBV5-4 and TRBJ2-3; 9 bases are shared with TRBD1. Germline V gives CDR1 SGHNT, CDR2 YYREEE (reference sequence). The CDR3 is 14 amino acids. Trimming took 6 bases from V and 4 from J; bases not matched to a gene: 6. CDR3 nucleotide sequence: TGTGCCAGCATCCCCGGACAGGGGTCAGATACGCAGTATTTT. Residues: CASIPGQGSDTQYF.

This rearrangement joins TRBV28 to TRBJ2-7, with D possibly being TRBD2 (5 bases). CDR1 is MDHEN, CDR2 SYDVKM, per germline. Deletions cut 6 bases from V and 0 bases from J, with 18 bases between. The CDR3 has 16 amino acids. In nucleotides, the CDR3 is TGTGCCAGCAGCCCTGGAGCGGTCCCGAGCTCCTACGAGCAGTACTTC. This encodes CASSPGAVPSSYEQYF.

J is TRBJ2-1 and V is TRBV4-3; D might be TRBD2 (6 bases). The length of the CDR3 is 15 residues. The V end lost 3 bases, the J end lost 3 bases, and 12 bases lay between the germline ends. CDR1 and CDR2 from the germline V gene are LGHNA and YSLEER. DNA of the CDR3: TGCGCCAGCAGCCAGATTGGGACTGGCTACAATGAGCAGTTCTTC. Its protein is CASSQIGTGYNEQFF.